A selection of T cell receptor beta chains follows, all from one sample in a study of human versus mouse CDR3 diversity and MHC coevolution. The assay was immunoSEQ multiplex PCR, and TCRdb's table has in-frame clones only and misses some. The table records tens of thousands of clones, over 90% of them present only once. The sample consisted of naive CD4+ T cells from blood. The source of these receptors is a person between 55 and 69 years old in good health. The CDR3 runs from the conserved cysteine through the conserved F or W. D genes are given only for firm matches. The size field is filled for only some rows; it gives once, few, many or a size class.

D | J | V | size | DNA | CDR3
. | TRBJ2-3 | TRBV5-1 | . | TGCGCCAGCAGCTTGATGGAGACCGGCACAGATACGCAGTATTTT | CASSLMETGTDTQYF
. | TRBJ1-5 | TRBV5-4 | . | TGTGCCAGCAGCTTGGGCGCGGAGCCCCAGCATTTT | CASSLGAEPQHF
TRBD2 | TRBJ2-1 | TRBV7-3 | . | TGTGCCGGCAGCACCCTAGCGGGAGGGGTTGATGAGCAGTTCTTC | CAGSTLAGGVDEQFF
TRBD2 | TRBJ2-7 | TRBV6-5 | . | TGTGCCAGCAGTTACTCCATGCCGACTAGCGGCTACGAGCAGTACTTC | CASSYSMPTSGYEQYF
TRBD1 | TRBJ1-1 | TRBV29-1 | . | TGCAGCGTTGAGGAGACAGGGGGCACTGAAGCTTTCTTT | CSVEETGGTEAFF
TRBD2 | TRBJ2-1 | TRBV4-2 | . | TGTGCCAGCAGCCAAGACCGTTTAGGGGAGGGGTTGTACAATGAGCAGTTCTTC | CASSQDRLGEGLYNEQFF
TRBD1 | TRBJ1-5 | TRBV7-8 | . | TGTGCCAGCAGCTTCGGGACAGAAAACAATCAGCCCCAGCATTTT | CASSFGTENNQPQHF
TRBD1 | TRBJ2-1 | TRBV27 | . | TGTGCCAGCAGCCTCCAGGGGGCCTACAATGAGCAGTTCTTC | CASSLQGAYNEQFF
. | TRBJ2-3 | TRBV9 | once | TGTGCCAGCAGCTCCGAGGCTAGACGCAGCACAGATACGCAGTATTTT | CASSSEARRSTDTQYF
TRBD2 | TRBJ2-2 | TRBV10-3 | . | TGTGCCATCAGTGAGTCAGAGACTAGCGGGAACACCGGGGAGCTGTTTTTT | CAISESETSGNTGELFF
. | TRBJ1-4 | TRBV19 | few | TGTGCCAGTAGTAGCGACAGCGCAACTAATGAAAAACTGTTTTTT | CASSSDSATNEKLFF
. | TRBJ1-2 | TRBV19 | . | TGTGCCAGTACTTCTACGGGGGGCGCATACTATGGCTACACCTTC | CASTSTGGAYYGYTF
TRBD1 | TRBJ1-4 | TRBV10-3 | . | TGTGCCATCCGAGCCGGACAGGCAGATGAAAAACTGTTTTTT | CAIRAGQADEKLFF
TRBD2 | TRBJ2-5 | TRBV7-9 | once | TGTGCCAGCAGCCCACCGGGACTAGGACAAGAGACCCAGTACTTC | CASSPPGLGQETQYF
. | TRBJ1-1 | TRBV5-4 | . | TGTGCCAGCAGTTCCGCCAGGGGTTTTTTGGACACTGAAGCTTTCTTT | CASSSARGFLDTEAFF
TRBD2 | TRBJ2-1 | TRBV19 | . | TGTGCCAGCAAGTCCGGGCTAGCGGGATTCTACAATGAGCAGTTCTTC | CASKSGLAGFYNEQFF
TRBD1 | TRBJ2-1 | TRBV9 | once | TGTGCCAGCAGCGTCCTAGGACAGGGAGGATACAATGAGCAGTTCTTC | CASSVLGQGGYNEQFF
TRBD1 | TRBJ2-7 | TRBV10-3 | . | TGTGCCACCAAGACAGGGGTGAGCTCCTACGAGCAGTACTTC | CATKTGVSSYEQYF
TRBD1 | TRBJ1-1 | TRBV5-1 | few | TGCGCCAGCAGCTTTTCAGGGGGCGCTGGCACTGAAGCTTTCTTT | CASSFSGGAGTEAFF
TRBD2 | TRBJ2-3 | TRBV9 | . | TGTGCCAGCAGCGTAGTCGGCGGGAGGGGGGGCACAGATACGCAGTATTTT | CASSVVGGRGGTDTQYF
TRBD1 | TRBJ1-2 | TRBV19 | . | TGTGCCAGTAGTAGGGGACAGGGGCTTGGCTACACCTTC | CASSRGQGLGYTF
TRBD2 | TRBJ2-1 | TRBV5-4 | . | TGTGCCAGCAGCTTTGGACTAGCAGGCAATGAGCAGTTCTTC | CASSFGLAGNEQFF
. | TRBJ2-5 | TRBV2 | . | TGTGCCAGCAGGATAGCGGACCGGGAGACCCAGTACTTC | CASRIADRETQYF
TRBD2 | TRBJ2-2 | TRBV4-1 | . | TGCGCCAGCAGCCAACGAGCTAGCGGGAGTCGCGGCACCGGGGAGCTGTTTTTT | CASSQRASGSRGTGELFF
TRBD1 | TRBJ2-7 | TRBV4-1 | . | TGCGCCAGCAGCCAAGCGACGTTAGGACAGGGGCGGTCCGAGCAGTACTTC | CASSQATLGQGRSEQYF
. | TRBJ2-5 | TRBV25-1 | . | TGTGCCAGCAGCGCCGCTGGCCTTGCCTTCTTAGAGACCCAGTACTTC | CASSAAGLAFLETQYF
. | TRBJ1-6 | TRBV5-1 | . | TGCGCCAGCAGCCCCGGGGGAGGCGGAGGTAATTCACCCCTCCACTTT | CASSPGGGGGNSPLHF
TRBD2 | TRBJ2-1 | TRBV7-9 | once | TGTGCCAGCAGCTTCTCCCCGCGGGAGGAGCAGTTCTTC | CASSFSPREEQFF
TRBD2 | TRBJ2-2 | TRBV27 | . | TGTGCCAGCAGTTTCCTCGCTAGCGGGAGGACCGGGGAGCTGTTTTTT | CASSFLASGRTGELFF
TRBD2 | TRBJ2-7 | TRBV14 | . | TGTGCCAGCAGCCAAGCTATTAGCGGGATGTACTCCTACGAGCAGTACTTC | CASSQAISGMYSYEQYF
. | TRBJ2-7 | TRBV7-8 | once | TGTGCCAGCAGCTCCGACAGAAGCTCCTACGAGCAGTACTTC | CASSSDRSSYEQYF
TRBD2 | TRBJ2-1 | TRBV19 | . | TGTGCCAGTAGTATAGAAGGCGGGAGGGGCCCCCAGGAGCAGTTCTTC | CASSIEGGRGPQEQFF
. | TRBJ2-6 | TRBV11-3 | . | TGTGCCAGCAGCTTCGGGGGTGCTGGGGCCAACGTCCTGACTTTC | CASSFGGAGANVLTF
. | TRBJ1-2 | TRBV2 | . | TGTGCCAGCAGTGCTCAGGGGTTGGGAGGCTACACCTTC | CASSAQGLGGYTF
TRBD1 | TRBJ1-2 | TRBV19 | . | TGTGCCAGTAGTATCCTCACGGGACAGGGGAGCTACACCTTC | CASSILTGQGSYTF
. | TRBJ2-3 | TRBV19 | . | TGTGCCAGTAGCATACACGGAGATACGCAGTATTTT | CASSIHGDTQYF
. | TRBJ1-5 | TRBV18 | . | TGTGCCAGCTCATCGGGAATTTGGCAGCCCCAGCATTTT | CASSSGIWQPQHF
. | TRBJ1-4 | TRBV6-1 | . | TGTGCCAGCAGTGGCACCAGGGGTTCTAATGAAAAACTGTTTTTT | CASSGTRGSNEKLFF
TRBD2 | TRBJ2-3 | TRBV7-2 | . | TGTGCCAGCAGCCCAGGTCTAGCGGGGAGGGCGGATACGCAGTATTTT | CASSPGLAGRADTQYF
. | TRBJ1-1 | TRBV25-1 | . | TGTGCCAGCAGTAAACTTAACAGGGCGGACACTGAAGCTTTCTTT | CASSKLNRADTEAFF
. | TRBJ1-1 | TRBV5-1 | . | TGCGCCAGCAGCTTGGACGACAGTATGAACACTGAAGCTTTCTTT | CASSLDDSMNTEAFF
. | TRBJ2-2 | TRBV7-2 | . | TGTGCCAGCAGCCCCTCTAGCGTTATTTACACCGGGGAGCTGTTTTTT | CASSPSSVIYTGELFF
TRBD1 | TRBJ2-1 | TRBV13 | . | TGTGCCAGCAGCTTAGATAGTAACAGGGGGAATGAGCAGTTCTTC | CASSLDSNRGNEQFF
. | TRBJ2-5 | TRBV2 | . | TGTGCCAGCAGCGGGAACGGACTATACCAAGAGACCCAGTACTTC | CASSGNGLYQETQYF
. | TRBJ1-4 | TRBV5-1 | once | TGCGCCAGCAGCTCAGAAACAACTAATGAAAAACTGTTTTTT | CASSSETTNEKLFF